This record concerns one T cell receptor (beta chain) sequence. TCRdb's copy holds only in-frame clones and misses some; the assay was immunoSEQ multiplex PCR. The sample carries about 220,000 clones, 84% recorded once. This sample was included in a study of blood T cell repertoires in COVID-19. This CDR3 contains 15 residues. The V and J ends lost 8 bases and 2 bases, in that order; junction bases with no gene match: 5. Germline V gene sequence: CDR1 SNHLY, CDR2 FYNNEI. Specimen: peripheral blood. The sequence was obtained from a woman aged 55-69 years with acute or convalescent COVID-19. The V and J genes are TRBV2 and TRBJ2-5; 13 nucleotides match TRBD2. CDR3: CASPRGLAGQETQYF. The CDR3, as DNA: TGTGCCAGCCCGAGGGGACTAGCGGGGCAAGAGACCCAGTACTTC.